Below, 31 T cell receptor beta chains from the same sample are listed, as sequenced in a study of blood T cell repertoires in COVID-19. The data were produced by immunoSEQ multiplex PCR, yet TCRdb's version contains in-frame clones alone and is incomplete. The table includes about 200,000 clones, approximately 87% detected once. The sequenced sample consisted of peripheral blood. These receptors all come from a woman aged 50 to 60 with acute or convalescent COVID-19.

This rearrangement joins TRBV2 to TRBJ2-3, with 10 bases matching TRBD2. The CDR3 totals 18 residues. Trimming at V came to 3 bases and at J to 0 bases, leaving 9 bases not matched to a gene. The V gene's germline CDR1 is SNHLY and CDR2 FYNNEI. In DNA, the CDR3 is TGTGCCAGCAGTGAGAGGCTAGCGGGGGAGCTTAGCACAGATACGCAGTATTTT. It codes for CASSERLAGELSTDTQYF.

The genes are TRBV15 and TRBJ1-3; D is unclear. V was clipped by 11 bases and J by 0 bases, with 11 bases between them. CDR3 length: 13 amino acids. Germline V lookup: CDR1 LNHNV, CDR2 YYDKDF (reference sequence). The CDR3 coding sequence is TGTGCCGCAGGCCCCCACTCTGGAAACACCATATATTTT. Its translation: CAAGPHSGNTIYF.

In its sample, this clone was seen once. The chain carries TRBV19 and TRBJ1-5; D perhaps matches TRBD1 (5 bases). Germline lookup yields CDR1 LNHDA and CDR2 SQIVND (reference sequence). Trimming shortened V by 6 bases and J by 2 bases, and 20 bases separated the two germline ends. The CDR3 contains 17 residues. CDR3 DNA sequence: TGTGCCAGTAGCATAAGTCCGGGGGGTTACCGCAATCAGCCCCAGCATTTT. Its protein product is CASSISPGGYRNQPQHF.

CDR3 loop: CSAGTNEKLFF. The DNA of the CDR3 is TGCAGCGCCGGGACTAATGAAAAACTGTTTTTT. The rearrangement joins TRBV29-1 to TRBJ1-4; D unresolved. Germline CDR1 SQVTM, CDR2 ANQGSEA. Trimming shortened V by 7 bases and J by 2 bases, and 5 bases separated the two germline ends. CDR3 length: 11 residues.

V and J are TRBV5-6 and TRBJ2-2; D possibly corresponds to TRBD2 (7 bases). This CDR3 region has 16 residues. CDR1 and CDR2 from the germline V gene are SGHDT and YYEEEE. V gave up 0 bases and J gave up 5 bases, with 14 bases separating them. The CDR3 region is CASSLEGGSRTGELFF. CDR3 DNA sequence: TGTGCCAGCAGCTTGGAGGGGGGGAGTCGAACCGGGGAGCTGTTTTTT.

This clone was recorded a few times. The chain employs TRBV13 and TRBJ1-3; D possibly corresponds to TRBD1 (5 bases). Germline CDR1 is PRHDT and CDR2 is FYEKMQ (reference sequence). The CDR3 has 17 amino acids. V was clipped by 2 bases and J by 2 bases, with 16 bases between them. The CDR3 region is CASSLFFGRATGNTIYF. Written as DNA, the CDR3 is TGTGCCAGCAGCTTATTTTTCGGCAGGGCAACTGGAAACACCATATATTTT.

This chain joins TRBV27 and TRBJ1-2; 10 nucleotides align to TRBD1. This CDR3 has 16 residues. The ends lost 6 bases at V and 2 bases at J; junction bases unmatched: 9. Germline CDR1 reads MNHEY; CDR2 reads SMNVEV (reference sequence). The CDR3, as DNA: TGTGCCAGCAGGCCGACAGGGGGCCTCATAAACTATGGCTACACCTTC. This encodes CASRPTGGLINYGYTF.

The chain has TRBV2 and TRBJ2-1; 11 bases match TRBD2. CDR3 length equals 14 residues. After removal of 10 bases from V and 3 bases from J, the junction contained 5 bases not matched to a gene. Germline values: CDR1 SNHLY, CDR2 FYNNEI. CDR3 residues: CANLAGGLYNEQFF. The CDR3 region has the DNA TGTGCCAACTTAGCGGGAGGGCTCTACAATGAGCAGTTCTTC.

The CDR3 DNA reads TGCGCCAGCAGCCCAAGGACAGGGGGAAGGGAAAACATTCAGTACTTC. As protein: CASSPRTGGRENIQYF. This chain joins TRBV10-2 and TRBJ2-4; 10 bases are a match to TRBD1. V shed 6 bases and J 5 bases; nucleotides not matched to a gene: 10. The CDR3 sequence is 16 residues long. The germline gives CDR1 WSHSY, CDR2 SAAADI.

The table lists this clone with a count of one. This chain connects TRBV9 to TRBJ2-1, with 9 nucleotides matching TRBD1. The junction had 4 bases not matched to a gene; V was cut back by 4 bases and J by 2 bases. This CDR3 contains 15 residues. Germline V gives CDR1 SGDLS, CDR2 YYNGEE. CDR3 loop: CASSLTGGTYNEQFF. CDR3 DNA: TGTGCCAGCAGCTTAACAGGGGGCACCTACAATGAGCAGTTCTTC.

The chain is built from TRBV29-1 and TRBJ2-5, with 8 bases matching TRBD2. Germline V gene data show CDR1 as SQVTM and CDR2 as ANQGSEA. The CDR3 is made up of 13 amino acids. With V trimmed by 6 bases and J by 6 bases, 9 bases remained unmatched. Here the CDR3 reads CSVEREPKKTQYF. CDR3 in DNA: TGCAGCGTGGAGCGGGAGCCTAAGAAGACCCAGTACTTC.

This sequence joins TRBV3-1 (or the pseudogene TRBV3-2) and TRBJ1-1; the D gene is possibly TRBD1 (6 bases). Per the germline V gene, CDR1 is LGHDT and CDR2 is YNNKEL (reference sequence). This CDR3 has 13 amino acids. V dropped 6 bases and J dropped 5 bases, with 13 bases sitting between them. CDR3 sequence reads: CASREQGGTEAFF. The CDR3 DNA reads as TGTGCCAGCAGGGAACAGGGAGGGACTGAAGCTTTCTTT.

The chain combines TRBV9 with TRBJ2-3; tentatively, D is TRBD2 (5 bases). There are 16 residues in the CDR3. The V gene lost 4 bases and the J gene lost 2 bases, with 17 bases spanning the gap. CDR1 and CDR2 (germline): SGDLS, YYNGEE. CDR3 sequence reads: CASSPHAGQNTDTQYF. In DNA, the CDR3 is TGTGCCAGCAGCCCCCACGCGGGCCAGAACACAGATACGCAGTATTTT.

The J gene is TRBJ1-5, the V gene TRBV10-2; D gene unclear. There are 14 residues in the CDR3. V lost 2 bases to trimming and J lost 3 bases, with 8 bases between them. Germline loops: CDR1 WSHSY, CDR2 SAAADI. In DNA, the CDR3 is TGCGCCAGCAGTGAGCAACTGATCAATCAGCCCCAGCATTTT. This encodes CASSEQLINQPQHF.

Written as DNA, the CDR3 is TGTGCCAGCAGCCAACGGACTAGCGGGAGTTCCTACGAGCAGTACTTC. Amino acids: CASSQRTSGSSYEQYF. The genes are TRBV3-1 (or the pseudogene TRBV3-2) and TRBJ2-7; the match to TRBD2 covers 13 bases. This CDR3 comprises 16 residues. J gave up 1 base and V 2 bases, and 2 bases lay outside the gene matches. The germline CDR1 and CDR2 sequences are LGHDT and YNNKEL (reference sequence).

V gene TRBV7-9 combines with J gene TRBJ2-1, with 7 bases fitting TRBD1. Looked up from germline, CDR1 is SEHNR and CDR2 is FQNEAQ (reference sequence). Trimming at V came to 5 bases and at J to 0 bases, leaving 13 bases not matched to a gene. The length of the CDR3 is 18 residues. CDR3 in amino acids: CASSLWDSPVLSYNEQFF. The CDR3, as DNA: TGTGCCAGCAGCCTCTGGGACAGTCCTGTGCTCTCCTACAATGAGCAGTTCTTC.

The genes are TRBV6-5 and TRBJ1-6; no clear D. CDR1 is MNHEY and CDR2 is SVGAGI in the germline V gene. With 6 bases removed from V and 11 bases from J, the gap between germline ends came to 17 bases. This CDR3 is built from 14 residues. This chain's CDR3 is CASSPQLGIAPLHF. In DNA form, the CDR3 reads TGTGCCAGCAGCCCGCAGCTCGGGATAGCACCCCTCCACTTT.

This chain links TRBV6-2 or TRBV6-3 with TRBJ2-7; 7 nucleotides match TRBD1. The V and J ends lost 6 bases and 4 bases, in that order; junction bases with no gene match: 9. From germline, CDR1 is MNHEY and CDR2 SVGEGT. This CDR3 is built from 14 residues. The CDR3 DNA is TGTGCCAGCAGCCACAGGGGAGATGGATACGAGCAGTACTTC. Protein sequence: CASSHRGDGYEQYF.

The V gene is TRBV19, the J gene TRBJ1-1; D is unclear. Trimming stripped 3 bases from V and 0 bases from J, with 17 bases between. The CDR3 has 17 amino acids. CDR1 LNHDA and CDR2 SQIVND come from the germline V gene (reference sequence). The DNA for the CDR3 is TGTGCCAGTAGTATTTTGGGCCCAGGCGGGGTGAACACTGAAGCTTTCTTT. This gives the protein CASSILGPGGVNTEAFF.

The V and J genes are TRBV29-1 and TRBJ2-5, with 11 bases matching TRBD2. With V trimmed by 6 bases and J by 10 bases, 10 bases remained unmatched. This CDR3 spans 13 amino acids. From germline, CDR1 is SQVTM and CDR2 ANQGSEA. CDR3 in DNA: TGCAGCGTGCAACTAGCGGGGGTAGGTGACCAGTACTTC. Protein product: CSVQLAGVGDQYF.

The CDR3 DNA reads as TGTGCCAGCAGCGCCGGGACAGACGAGCAGTACTTC. Its protein product is CASSAGTDEQYF. The rearrangement uses TRBV11-3 and TRBJ2-7; 7 nucleotides line up with TRBD1. Germline V gene lookup returns CDR1 SGHNT and CDR2 YENEEA. The CDR3 contains 12 residues. The junction had 3 bases not matched to a gene; V was cut back by 5 bases and J by 5 bases.

The genes are TRBV19 and TRBJ2-3; 7 bases fit TRBD2. From germline, CDR1 is LNHDA and CDR2 SQIVND (reference sequence). After removal of 3 bases from V and 2 bases from J, the junction contained 5 bases not matched to a gene. The CDR3 loop spans 15 amino acids. The CDR3 DNA is TGTGCCAGTAGTATTATCGCGGGAGTCACAGATACGCAGTATTTT. Its protein is CASSIIAGVTDTQYF.

This rearrangement joins TRBV5-1 to TRBJ1-3, with TRBD1 as a possible D gene (5 bases). The CDR3 is made up of 13 amino acids. Trimming took off 8 bases at V and 1 base at J, with 10 bases between the two ends. The V gene's germline CDR1 is SGHRS and CDR2 YFSETQ. This CDR3 is CASKQGSGNTIYF. CDR3 nucleotide sequence: TGCGCCAGTAAGCAGGGTTCTGGAAACACCATATATTTT. The entire variable domain, with the rest obtained from reference TRBV5-1 and TRBJ1-3, is as follows: KAGVTQTPRYLIKTRGQQVTLSCSPISGHRSVSWYQQTPGQGLQFLFEYFSETQRNKGNFPGRFSGRQFSNSRSEMNVSTLELGDSALYLCASKQGSGNTIYFGEGSWLTVV.

The J gene is TRBJ1-2, the V gene TRBV7-2, with a possible D match to TRBD1 (6 bases). This CDR3 is 14 amino acids long. The germline gives CDR1 SGHTA, CDR2 FQGNSA. Trimming stripped 5 bases from V and 5 bases from J, with 15 bases between. This CDR3 reads CASSPQAGVYGYTF. In nucleotides, the CDR3 is TGTGCCAGCAGCCCCCAGGCAGGGGTGTATGGCTACACCTTC.

The rearrangement links TRBV19 to TRBJ1-3; TRBD1 aligns across 7 bases. With V trimmed by 8 bases and J by 3 bases, 1 base remained unmatched. Per the germline V gene, CDR1 is LNHDA and CDR2 is SQIVND (reference sequence). The CDR3 is 12 amino acids. The CDR3 reads CASGTVGNTIYF. DNA for the CDR3: TGTGCCAGTGGGACAGTTGGAAACACCATATATTTT.

The V gene is TRBV12-5, the J gene TRBJ2-1; 11 bases fit TRBD2. V was clipped by 4 bases and J by 2 bases; unmatched bases: 4. CDR3 length equals 16 residues. Germline assignment: CDR1 LGHNT and CDR2 FRNRAP. The CDR3 is CASGWGLAVPYNEQFF. The CDR3, as DNA: TGTGCTAGTGGTTGGGGACTAGCGGTACCCTACAATGAGCAGTTCTTC.

The chain links TRBV6-5 to TRBJ1-1; 7 positions match TRBD1. Germline trimming cut 8 bases from V and 3 bases from J; bases unmatched to any gene: 6. CDR1 and CDR2 (germline): MNHEY, SVGAGI. The CDR3 is made up of 13 amino acids. The CDR3 DNA reads as TGTGCCAGCGGGATAGGGACAGACACTGAAGCTTTCTTT. As protein: CASGIGTDTEAFF.

This chain connects TRBV9 to TRBJ2-1; the match to TRBD2 covers 8 bases. After removal of 3 bases from V and 4 bases from J, the junction contained 6 bases not matched to a gene. CDR1 is SGDLS and CDR2 is YYNGEE in the germline V gene. The CDR3 is 15 residues long. The CDR3 loop is CASSARGGRYNEQFF. CDR3 nucleotides: TGTGCCAGCAGCGCTCGAGGCGGGAGGTACAATGAGCAGTTCTTC.

The chain combines TRBV30 with TRBJ2-1, with 12 positions matching TRBD2. With V trimmed by 6 bases and J by 6 bases, 12 bases remained unmatched. The CDR3 is 16 residues long. The germline gives CDR1 GTSNPN, CDR2 SVGIG (reference sequence). CDR3 sequence reads: CACNFWTSGVFNEQFF. The CDR3 DNA is TGTGCCTGCAACTTTTGGACTAGCGGGGTTTTCAATGAGCAGTTCTTC.

This chain links TRBV10-3 with TRBJ2-1; 8 bases are a match to TRBD2. The CDR3 loop spans 15 amino acids. V was clipped by 5 bases and J by 7 bases; unmatched bases: 10. The germline V gene has CDR1 ENHRY and CDR2 SYGVKD. The CDR3, as DNA: TGTGCCATCAGTCTGAAAGCGGGGGCCGGGAATGAGCAGTTCTTC. It translates to CAISLKAGAGNEQFF.

In its sample, this clone was seen a few times. This sequence joins TRBV6-5 and TRBJ2-2; no clear D gene. Germline CDR1 and CDR2: MNHEY and SVGAGI. This CDR3 has 15 amino acids. The germline V and J ends were trimmed by 8 bases and 2 bases, with 15 bases remaining between them. CDR3 bases: TGTGCCAGCGGCTCTGCGGAGAGTAACACCGGGGAGCTGTTTTTT. This encodes CASGSAESNTGELFF.